Below, 20 T cell receptor beta chains from the same sample are listed, as sequenced in a study of tissue T cells after allogeneic stem cell transplantation. Indicated time point: mouse harvest day 7 after allogeneic transplant. Tail vein injection delivered 10^7 T-cell-depleted bone marrow cells and 10^6 splenic CD5+ T cells. Some clones are missing from TCRdb's copy, which holds only in-frame ones; the method was immunoSEQ multiplex PCR. This sample has 5,500 to 7,000 clones, with 48% found just once. The sequenced material came from gut tissue. Every receptor here comes from a female BALB/c mouse given C57BL/6 T cells with graft-versus-host disease after an allogeneic hematopoietic cell transplant.

This clone was seen a single time. The genes are named according to mouse. The read stops 1 residue short of the end of the CDR3; the missing end is completed from the germline J gene. The chain has TRBV26 and TRBJ2-1; 11 bases fit TRBD1. Germline V CDR1 and CDR2: KGHPV, FQNQEV (reference sequence). CDR3 size: 13 residues. The V segment lost 5 bases and the J segment 7 bases; nucleotides outside the gene matches: 1. Partial CDR3 DNA: TGTGCCAGCAGTTGGACAGGGGGCGCTGAGCAGTTC. Its translation is CASSWTGGAEQF. The whole CDR3 region reads CASSWTGGAEQFF. Full variable domain (outside the CDR3, taken from reference TRBV26 and TRBJ2-1): NSKVIQTPRYLVKGQGQKAKMRCIPEKGHPVVFWYQQNKNNEFKFLINFQNQEVLQQIDMTEKRFSAECPSNSPCSLEIQSSEAGDSALYLCASSWTGGAEQFFGPGTRLTVL.

This clone has just a few counts. Germline and genes here are mouse. The read gets to within 1 residue of the CDR3 end, and the germline J gene fills in the rest. The rearrangement uses TRBV3 and TRBJ1-5, with D perhaps TRBD1 (6 bases). V was clipped by 1 base and J by 6 bases, with 10 bases between them. The CDR3 has 14 amino acids. From germline, CDR1 is SNHLY and CDR2 FYNGKV (reference sequence). This CDR3 reads CASSLGGGAQAPLF. CDR3 bases read: TGTGCCAGCAGCTTAGGTGGGGGCGCCCAGGCTCCGCTT.

In this sample, this clone turned up a few times. Germline and genes here are mouse. Sequencing ends 1 residue short of the CDR3 end; the germline J gene provides the rest. The chain recombines TRBV23 with TRBJ2-4; TRBD2 was called by the table and not checked on the DNA. This CDR3 spans 14 amino acids. Germline V CDR1 and CDR2: KGHTA, FQNQQP. The CDR3 bases that were read are TGCTCCAGCAGTCAATCGCTGAGTCAAAACACCTTGTAC. It translates to CSSSQSLSQNTLY. The full CDR3 protein is CSSSQSLSQNTLYF.

About this clone: Gene and germline names: mouse. The read is 1 residue too short to cover the CDR3 end, so that end is filled in from the germline J gene. V usage is TRBV26 and J usage is TRBJ2-4; maybe TRBD2 (7 bases). The CDR3 extends over 13 amino acids. Trimming stripped 2 bases from V and 5 bases from J, with 8 bases between. Germline V gene data show CDR1 as KGHPV and CDR2 as FQNQEV (reference sequence). The CDR3 here is CASSLRGANTLYF. The covered CDR3 bases are TGTGCCAGCAGTCTGAGGGGGGCAAACACCTTGTAC.

In this sample, this clone turned up a few times. Genes and germline are mouse. The CDR3 end is not reached by the read, which stops 1 residue before it; the germline J gene fills it in. This chain connects TRBV1 to TRBJ2-2; no clear D gene. Trimming stripped 0 bases from V and 5 bases from J, with 13 bases between. The CDR3 covers 16 residues. Germline CDR1 is NSQYPW and CDR2 is LRSPGD (reference sequence). Partial CDR3 DNA: TGCACCTGCAGTGCAGATCGGCGGGAGTGGACCGGGCAGCTCTAC. This gives the protein CTCSADRREWTGQLY. The full-length CDR3 reads as CTCSADRREWTGQLYF. Full variable domain (remainder filled in from reference TRBV1 and TRBJ2-2): VTLLEQNPRWRLVPRGQAVNLRCILKNSQYPWMSWYQQDLQKQLQWLFTLRSPGDKEVKSLPGADYLATRVTDTELRLQVANMSQGRTLYCTCSADRREWTGQLYFGEGSKLTVL.

Comments on this clone: Gene names are mouse gene names. The observed sequence ends 1 residue before the CDR3 terminus, with the missing tail filled in from the germline J gene. The genes are TRBV23 and TRBJ2-7; TRBD2 is the table's D call and was not checked against the DNA. This CDR3 region has 14 residues. The germline CDR1 and CDR2 sequences are KGHTA and FQNQQP. The CDR3 here is CSSSPGLGAYEQYF. The sequenced CDR3 bases are TGCTCCAGCAGTCCGGGACTGGGGGCCTATGAACAGTAC.

As concerns this clone: The gene names here belong to mouse. The read comes to an end 1 residue before the CDR3 does, leaving the germline J gene to fill in the end. Other nucleotide sequences in the sample specify the same CDR3. This chain links TRBV26 with TRBJ2-1, with TRBD1 identical over 8 bases. This CDR3 region has 15 residues. CDR1 is KGHPV and CDR2 is FQNQEV in the germline V gene (reference sequence). V shed 4 bases, J shed 0 bases, and the junction held 2 bases outside the gene matches. The chain's CDR3 is CASSRTGYNYAEQFF. Partial CDR3 DNA: TGTGCCAGCAGTCGGACAGGGTATAACTATGCTGAGCAGTTC.

In this sample, this clone is medium-sized. The genes are named according to mouse. The read is 1 residue too short to cover the CDR3 end, so that end is filled in from the germline J gene. J is TRBJ1-5 and V is TRBV19, with D possibly being TRBD1 (6 bases). The CDR3 has 14 amino acids. Germline lookup yields CDR1 FNHDT and CDR2 SITEND (reference sequence). The germline V and J ends were trimmed by 2 bases and 6 bases, with 12 bases remaining between them. The sequenced CDR3 bases are TGTGCCAGCAGTATGGGCAGGGGCGCCCAGGCTCCGCTT. This codes for CASSMGRGAQAPL. The entire CDR3 protein reads CASSMGRGAQAPLF.

This clone was detected a few times. Gene labels here are mouse ones. The missing CDR3 end, 1 residue past where the read stops, is filled in from the germline J gene. This rearrangement joins TRBV15 to TRBJ2-7; D may be TRBD2 (5 bases). V was trimmed by 4 bases and J by 6 bases, leaving 10 bases between them. CDR1 and CDR2 from the germline V gene are SGHND and FRSKSL. The CDR3 is made up of 12 amino acids. Partial CDR3 DNA: TGTGCCAGCAGTTCGTTGGGGATTGAACAGTAC. Protein product: CASSSLGIEQY. From start to end, the CDR3 is CASSSLGIEQYF. Based on the CDR3 plus reference TRBV15 and TRBJ2-7, the full variable domain is DAGVTQTPRHEVAEKGQTIILKCEPVSGHNDLFWYRQTKIQGLELLSYFRSKSLMEDGGAFKDRFKAEMLNSSFSTLKIQPTEPKDSAVYLCASSSLGIEQYFGPGTRLTVL.

About this clone itself: Mouse names are used for the genes. Read data end 1 residue before the CDR3 end; the end is taken from the germline J gene. V gene TRBV13-2 combines with J gene TRBJ2-5; 13 bases are shared with TRBD2. Trimming cost V 5 bases and J 3 bases; bases outside gene matches: 0. Germline CDR1 and CDR2: NNHNN and SYGAGS (reference sequence). CDR3 length: 14 residues. CDR3 residues: CASGGLGGQDTQYF. The covered CDR3 bases are TGTGCCAGCGGGGGACTGGGGGGGCAAGACACCCAGTAC.

Of note for this clone: Gene names are mouse gene names. The read stops 1 residue short of the end of the CDR3; the missing end is completed from the germline J gene. The rearrangement uses TRBV17 and TRBJ1-2, with 9 nucleotides matching TRBD1. The V gene end was trimmed by 3 bases and the J gene end by 2 bases; junction bases not matched to a gene: 4. This CDR3 is 15 amino acids long. Germline V gene data show CDR1 as MNHDT and CDR2 as YYDKIL. CDR3 amino acids: CASSSSGTGNSDYTF. Partial CDR3 DNA: TGTGCTAGCAGTAGTTCCGGGACAGGGAACTCCGACTACACC.

Worth noting for this clone: Mouse names are used for the genes. The sequenced fragment ends 1 residue before the CDR3 boundary, so the rest is inferred from the germline J gene. V gene TRBV16 combines with J gene TRBJ2-3, with 10 bases identical to TRBD2. The V gene's germline CDR1 is SGHSA and CDR2 FRNQAP. This CDR3 is 14 amino acids long. V lost 5 bases and J lost 4; bases outside the gene matches: 3. CDR3 sequence reads: CASSRDWGSETLYF. The CDR3 DNA, read in part, is TGTGCAAGCAGCCGGGACTGGGGTTCAGAAACGCTGTAT.

Regarding this clone: Gene names and germline refer to mouse. CDR3 amino acids: CGARVWGVTQYF. Incomplete CDR3 DNA: TGTGGTGCTAGGGTCTGGGGGGTCACCCAGTAC. The rearrangement links TRBV20 to TRBJ2-5, with 8 bases matching TRBD2. The missing CDR3 end, 1 residue past where the read stops, is filled in from the germline J gene. The germline CDR1 and CDR2 sequences are GFQATS and STVNSAI. This CDR3 is built from 12 residues. V dropped 1 base and J dropped 8; count of bases not matched to a gene: 2.

Concerning this clone itself: Genes and germline come from the mouse. The CDR3 goes on 1 residue after the read ends, and that part is filled in from the germline J gene. The gene calls are TRBV13-2 and TRBJ2-7, with D perhaps matching TRBD2 (7 bases). CDR1 is NNHNN, CDR2 SYGAGS, per germline (reference sequence). There are 12 residues in the CDR3. V was trimmed by 5 bases and J by 4 bases, leaving 10 bases between them. The part of the CDR3 DNA that was read is TGTGCCAGCGGGGGGGGCGGTTATGAACAGTAC. This codes for CASGGGGYEQY. The whole CDR3 sequence is CASGGGGYEQYF.

Turning to this clone: Germline and genes here are mouse. Read data end 1 residue before the CDR3 end; the end is taken from the germline J gene. V usage is TRBV26 and J usage is TRBJ2-5; D remains ambiguous. This CDR3 spans 13 amino acids. The ends were cut back, 0 bases at V and 4 bases at J, with 5 bases in the middle. The germline V gene has CDR1 KGHPV and CDR2 FQNQEV (reference sequence). The CDR3 reads CASSLSGKDTQYF. The covered CDR3 bases are TGTGCCAGCAGTCTGTCAGGGAAAGACACCCAGTAC.

Regarding this clone: Gene labels here are mouse ones. The CDR3 end lies 1 residue beyond the end of the read and is filled in from the germline J gene. The gene calls are TRBV26 and TRBJ2-1; D might be TRBD2 (5 bases). Trimming took off 2 bases at V and 1 base at J, with 6 bases between the two ends. CDR3 length equals 14 residues. The germline CDR1 and CDR2 sequences are KGHPV and FQNQEV (reference sequence). The CDR3 is CASSLLGNYAEQFF. The covered CDR3 bases are TGTGCCAGCAGTCTGCTGGGAAACTATGCTGAGCAGTTC.

A word on this clone: Here the gene names and germline are mouse. From the germline J gene comes the end of the CDR3, since the read stops 1 residue before it. This chain joins TRBV23 and TRBJ1-3; the DNA was not compared with TRBD1, the D call given in the table. CDR3 length: 15 amino acids. Per the germline V gene, CDR1 is KGHTA and CDR2 is FQNQQP. The DNA read from the CDR3 is TGCTCCAGCAGTCAGGGACAGGGGGCTGGAAATACGCTCTAT. It specifies CSSSQGQGAGNTLY. In full, the CDR3 is CSSSQGQGAGNTLYF.

With respect to this clone: Gene names are mouse gene names. The DNA ends 1 residue before the CDR3 does, and the rest of the CDR3 is filled in from the germline J gene. The chain combines TRBV3 with TRBJ2-1; D not certain. Germline CDR1 reads SNHLY; CDR2 reads FYNGKV (reference sequence). The length of the CDR3 is 11 residues. Deletions cut 5 bases from V and 3 bases from J, with 2 bases between. The DNA read from the CDR3 is TGTGCCAGCAGCCTCTATGCTGAGCAGTTC. Encoded protein: CASSLYAEQF. Given in full, the CDR3 is CASSLYAEQFF.

A note on this clone: The gene names here belong to mouse. The CDR3 goes on 1 residue after the read ends, and that part is filled in from the germline J gene. The genes are TRBV5 and TRBJ2-5; 7 bases fit TRBD1. The trim removed 0 bases at V and 2 bases at J, leaving 2 bases unmatched. The CDR3 has 15 residues. Germline values: CDR1 LGHNA, CDR2 YNLKQL (reference sequence). The CDR3: CASSQDGDSQDTQYF. Partial CDR3 DNA: TGTGCCAGCAGCCAAGATGGGGACAGCCAAGACACCCAGTAC.

About this clone: Mouse germline and gene names are used. The read ends 1 residue shy of where the CDR3 ends; the end is completed using the germline J gene. The rearrangement joins TRBV29 to TRBJ1-1; no clear D gene. The germline CDR1 and CDR2 sequences are MSHET and SYDVDS. V was clipped by 3 bases and J by 5 bases, with 10 bases between them. The CDR3 spans 13 residues. Here the CDR3 reads CASSLTAATEVFF. The covered CDR3 bases are TGTGCTAGCAGTTTGACGGCGGCTACAGAAGTCTTC.